This passage covers 5 T cell receptor beta chains from one sample sequenced in a study of beta chain features in type 1 diabetes. Study outcomes and limitations: Shortening that was moderate but significant affected the TCRB CDR3s of Type 1 diabetes patients in all four CD4+ subsets.

These receptors lack a known antigen. All of the isolated RNA was reverse transcribed, so expressed TCRB transcripts were sequenced. TCRdb's table, derived via immunoSEQ multiplex PCR, lists solely in-frame clones and lacks some. The top ten clones hold around 0.011% of a sample with 250,000 to 300,000 clones, 24% of them seen once. Sequencing input: naive CD4+ T cells from blood. The receptors here all came from a woman aged 25 to 39 with type 1 diabetes.

The rearrangement joins TRBV9 to TRBJ2-1, with 10 bases that match TRBD2. The CDR3 extends over 16 amino acids. Per the germline V gene, CDR1 is SGDLS and CDR2 is YYNGEE. V shed 0 bases and J 7 bases; nucleotides not matched to a gene: 7. The CDR3 region has the DNA TGTGCCAGCAGCGTAGGAACTAGCGGGAACCTAAATGAGCAGTTCTTC. Protein sequence: CASSVGTSGNLNEQFF. Drawing the rest from reference TRBV9 and TRBJ2-1, the complete variable domain is DSGVTQTPKHLITATGQRVTLRCSPRSGDLSVYWYQQSLDQGLQFLIQYYNGEERAKGNILERFSAQQFPDLHSELNLSSLELGDSALYFCASSVGTSGNLNEQFFGPGTRLTVL.

There are a few counts of this clone. The chain is built from TRBV9 and TRBJ2-5, with D hard to call. Between the trimmed V and J ends, which lost 4 bases and 5 bases, there was a span of 12 bases. The CDR3 runs to 13 residues. CDR1 is SGDLS and CDR2 is YYNGEE in the germline V gene. The CDR3 reads CASSSTLRETQYF. As DNA, the CDR3 is TGTGCCAGCAGCTCAACGTTACGGGAGACCCAGTACTTC.

V is TRBV5-1 and J is TRBJ2-2; the match to TRBD1 covers 11 bases. J lost 6 bases, V lost 4 bases, and 5 bases had no gene match. The V gene's germline CDR1 is SGHRS and CDR2 YFSETQ. CDR3 length: 15 amino acids. The CDR3 protein is CASSPGQGAAGELFF. DNA of the CDR3: TGCGCCAGCAGCCCCGGACAGGGGGCGGCCGGGGAGCTGTTTTTT.

This clone has more than one count but fewer than ten. The chain combines TRBV2 with TRBJ2-6, with TRBD1 matching 9 bases. Trimming removed 8 bases from V and 3 bases from J; junction bases left unmatched: 17. CDR1 is SNHLY and CDR2 is FYNNEI in the germline V gene. The CDR3 length is 19 residues. The CDR3 protein is CASLQDPGQGLGGANVLTF. CDR3 DNA: TGTGCCAGCCTGCAAGATCCGGGACAGGGACTTGGTGGGGCCAACGTCCTGACTTTC.

V usage is TRBV2 and J usage is TRBJ1-5, with 9 bases lining up with TRBD1. Looked up from germline, CDR1 is SNHLY and CDR2 is FYNNEI. V trimming: 0 bases; J trimming: 6 bases; junction bases outside the gene matches: 6. CDR3 length: 16 amino acids. The CDR3 sequence: CASSEANRGPVQPQHF. DNA for the CDR3: TGTGCCAGCAGTGAAGCTAACAGGGGGCCTGTTCAGCCCCAGCATTTT.